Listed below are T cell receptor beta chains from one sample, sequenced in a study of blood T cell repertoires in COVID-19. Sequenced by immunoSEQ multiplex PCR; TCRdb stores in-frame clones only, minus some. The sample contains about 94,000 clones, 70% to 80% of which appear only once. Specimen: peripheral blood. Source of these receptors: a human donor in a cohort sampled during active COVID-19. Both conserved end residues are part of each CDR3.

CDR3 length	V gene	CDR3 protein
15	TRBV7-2	CASSLRIGGGYGYTF
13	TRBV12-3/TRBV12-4	CASTPWGLTEAFF
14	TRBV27	CASSLQGAGQPQHF
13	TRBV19	CASSPVVTYEQYF
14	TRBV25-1	CASSENGAVEKLFF
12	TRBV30	CACPGTVYGYTF
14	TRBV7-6	CASSEGGLAGVEYF
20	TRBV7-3	CASSLRGGTPSYLLADTQYF
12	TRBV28	CASRRPGGELFF
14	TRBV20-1	CSASIGWSGQPQHF
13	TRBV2	CAIRVYRDQPQHF
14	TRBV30	CAWSRNSGVSEQFF
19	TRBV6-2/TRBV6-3	CASSSNRLAGKGSGNEQFF